These 24 T cell receptor beta chains were sequenced from one sample in a study of blood T cell repertoires in COVID-19. The data were produced by immunoSEQ multiplex PCR, yet TCRdb's version contains in-frame clones alone and is incomplete. The table includes 180,000 or so clones, roughly 81% detected once. The sample was peripheral blood. Receptors were obtained from a woman in her forties with COVID-19, enrolled during active disease.

The rearrangement links TRBV19 to TRBJ2-1; 11 nucleotides line up with TRBD2. V lost 8 bases, J lost 4 bases, and 4 bases stayed unmatched. CDR3 length equals 14 residues. Germline values: CDR1 LNHDA, CDR2 SQIVND (reference sequence). The CDR3 region has the DNA TGTGCCAGTCAAGGGACTAGCGGATACAATGAGCAGTTCTTC. It specifies CASQGTSGYNEQFF. The whole variable domain, remainder taken from reference TRBV19 and TRBJ2-1, is DGGITQSPKYLFRKEGQNVTLSCEQNLNHDAMYWYRQDPGQGLRLIYYSQIVNDFQKGDIAEGYSVSREKKESFPLTVTSAQKNPTAFYLCASQGTSGYNEQFFGPGTRLTVL.

V is TRBV5-4 and J is TRBJ2-5; D ambiguous. Germline loops: CDR1 SGHNT, CDR2 YYREEE (reference sequence). The CDR3 covers 15 residues. Between the trimmed V and J ends, which lost 0 bases and 5 bases, there was a span of 14 bases. CDR3 coding DNA: TGTGCCAGCAGCTTGGACGGCCAAAACGGGGAGACCCAGTACTTC. Translating it yields CASSLDGQNGETQYF.

CDR3 residues: CASSDRTRSYNEQFF. Here the CDR3 DNA reads TGTGCCAGCAGTGACAGGACTCGCTCCTACAATGAGCAGTTCTTC. The chain joins TRBV25-1 to TRBJ2-1; perhaps TRBD2 as D (5 bases). The CDR3 is made up of 15 amino acids. The V end lost 3 bases, the J end lost 0 bases, and 9 bases lay between the germline ends. Germline lookup yields CDR1 MGHDK and CDR2 SYGVNS.

The CDR3 coding sequence is TGTGCCAGCAAACCCGGGGCGGGGACTGAAGCTTTCTTT. Amino acids: CASKPGAGTEAFF. The V call is TRBV14, the J call TRBJ1-1; the D gene is possibly TRBD1 (5 bases). Trimming stripped 7 bases from V and 5 bases from J, with 14 bases between. Germline loops: CDR1 SGHDN, CDR2 FVKESK. This CDR3 is built from 13 residues.

V and J are TRBV27 and TRBJ2-7; TRBD1 agrees at 10 bases. Trimming cost V 4 bases and J 1 base; bases outside gene matches: 1. The germline V gene has CDR1 MNHEY and CDR2 SMNVEV (reference sequence). This CDR3 has 14 residues. CDR3 sequence: CASSWDRGSYEQYF. Written as DNA, the CDR3 is TGTGCCAGCAGTTGGGACAGGGGTTCCTACGAGCAGTACTTC.

The CDR3 is CASSREGGMEAFF. The CDR3, as DNA: TGTGCCAGCAGCCGAGAAGGGGGCATGGAAGCTTTCTTT. The V and J genes are TRBV6-4 and TRBJ1-1; 7 bases line up with TRBD1. The CDR3 has 13 residues. With V trimmed by 6 bases and J by 8 bases, 9 bases remained unmatched. CDR1 and CDR2 (germline): MRHNA, SNTAGT.

This rearrangement joins TRBV18 to TRBJ1-1; TRBD1 matches 12 bases. Germline lookup yields CDR1 KGHSH and CDR2 LQKENI. The J segment lost 1 base and the V segment lost 3 bases, leaving 9 bases of the junction unmatched. The CDR3 is 18 residues long. CDR3 DNA sequence: TGTGCCAGCTCACCCTGGGGACAGGGGGCGTTGGGGAACACTGAAGCTTTCTTT. Its protein product is CASSPWGQGALGNTEAFF.

The V and J genes are TRBV10-3 and TRBJ1-1, with unresolved D. This CDR3 spans 11 amino acids. V lost 9 bases to trimming and J lost 6 bases, with 11 bases between them. Germline CDR1 and CDR2: ENHRY and SYGVKD. The CDR3 reads CAIGESPEAFF. The CDR3 nucleotides are TGTGCCATTGGGGAGTCCCCTGAAGCTTTCTTT.

V is TRBV30 and J is TRBJ1-4, with a weak D call TRBD1 (5 bases). Trimming removed 2 bases at V and 5 bases at J, with 12 bases between. This CDR3 is built from 14 residues. Looked up from germline, CDR1 is GTSNPN and CDR2 is SVGIG (reference sequence). The CDR3 loop reads CAWSQWGGNEKLFF. CDR3 in DNA: TGTGCCTGGAGTCAATGGGGGGGGAATGAAAAACTGTTTTTT.

The chain is built from TRBV30 and TRBJ2-1; D possibly corresponds to TRBD2 (5 bases). From germline, CDR1 is GTSNPN and CDR2 SVGIG (reference sequence). The germline V and J ends were trimmed by 0 bases and 10 bases, with 13 bases remaining between them. CDR3 length: 13 amino acids. CDR3 nucleotide sequence: TGTGCCTGGAGTGTACGGGAAGCTTCCGAGCAGTTCTTC. The encoded protein is CAWSVREASEQFF.

The chain recombines TRBV11-2 with TRBJ2-2; 8 positions match TRBD2. Trimming removed 4 bases from V and 1 base from J; junction bases left unmatched: 14. The length of the CDR3 is 19 residues. Germline-derived CDR1 and CDR2 are SGHAT and FQNNGV. CDR3 sequence (DNA): TGTGCCAGCAGCTCACTTAAGGGCGGGGGGAGAGGGAACACCGGGGAGCTGTTTTTT. This gives the protein CASSSLKGGGRGNTGELFF.

The V gene is TRBV7-3, the J gene TRBJ1-1, with TRBD1 identical over 7 bases. The CDR3 contains 14 residues. Germline V gives CDR1 SGHTA, CDR2 FQGTGA. With V trimmed by 5 bases and J by 2 bases, 5 bases remained unmatched. CDR3 bases: TGTGCCAGCAGCCGAGACAGGGTCAACACTGAAGCTTTCTTT. Protein product: CASSRDRVNTEAFF.

The J gene is TRBJ2-3, the V gene TRBV6-5; the match to TRBD2 covers 13 bases. The germline gives CDR1 MNHEY, CDR2 SVGAGI. This CDR3 is built from 14 residues. V shed 5 bases and J 7 bases; nucleotides not matched to a gene: 3. The CDR3 sequence is CASSKTSGGYTQYF. The CDR3, as DNA: TGTGCCAGCAGTAAGACTAGCGGGGGGTATACGCAGTATTTT.

As concerns this clone: One end of the junction does not line up with germline, which may come from a read error. The V and J genes are TRBV13 and TRBJ2-1; 7 bases align to TRBD2. The CDR3 sequence is 13 residues long. The V gene's germline CDR1 is PRHDT and CDR2 FYEKMQ (reference sequence). In DNA, the CDR3 is TGTGCCAGCAGCATAGGGACTACAAATGAGCAGTTCTTC. Translating gives CASSIGTTNEQFF.

V gene TRBV10-2 combines with J gene TRBJ2-7; TRBD2 might be the D (5 bases). The CDR3 covers 12 residues. V lost 2 bases and J 5 bases, leaving 7 bases between the germline ends. Germline values: CDR1 WSHSY, CDR2 SAAADI. The CDR3 spells CASSETRDEQYV. Here the CDR3 DNA reads TGCGCCAGCAGTGAGACTAGAGACGAGCAGTACGTC.

This chain links TRBV9 with TRBJ1-6; 10 positions agree with TRBD1. Per germline, CDR1 SGDLS and CDR2 YYNGEE. The CDR3 runs 16 residues. Unmatched junction bases numbered 10, after V lost 3 bases and J lost 10 bases. The CDR3 reads CASSGLEGTGVSPLHF. CDR3 sequence (DNA): TGTGCCAGCAGCGGATTGGAGGGGACAGGGGTCTCACCCCTCCACTTT.

This clone was recorded once. This CDR3 reads CASSRGGTAYGYTF. The CDR3 bases are TGTGCCAGCAGTCGGGGGGGGACAGCCTATGGCTACACCTTC. J is TRBJ1-2 and V is TRBV6-5, with TRBD1 matching 7 bases. CDR1 MNHEY and CDR2 SVGAGI come from the germline V gene. The V and J ends lost 5 bases and 4 bases, in that order; junction bases with no gene match: 7. CDR3 length: 14 amino acids.

The chain combines TRBV12-3 or TRBV12-4 with TRBJ1-1, with a weak D call TRBD1 (5 bases). V was pared by 6 bases and J by 0 bases, with 8 bases between. The CDR3 is made up of 13 amino acids. CDR3 amino acids: CASREQVNTEAFF. DNA of the CDR3: TGTGCCAGCAGGGAACAGGTGAACACTGAAGCTTTCTTT.

CDR3 in DNA: TGTGCCAGCAGCTTAGGGACGGGGTCGCATGAGCAGTTCTTC. Translated, it gives CASSLGTGSHEQFF. V usage is TRBV7-8 and J usage is TRBJ2-1; possibly TRBD2 for D (5 bases). The V end lost 1 base, the J end lost 8 bases, and 12 bases lay between the germline ends. The CDR3 runs 14 residues. Per the germline V gene, CDR1 is SGHVS and CDR2 is FQNEAQ.

V is TRBV7-9 and J is TRBJ1-2; D perhaps matches TRBD1 (5 bases). V was cut by 5 bases and J by 9 bases, with 19 bases left in between. The CDR3 is 14 residues long. Germline assignment: CDR1 SEHNR and CDR2 FQNEAQ (reference sequence). DNA for the CDR3: TGTGCCAGCAGCCGCGGGACCGCCGAAGGAAGCTACACCTTC. It is translated as CASSRGTAEGSYTF.

The gene calls are TRBV30 and TRBJ2-3, with D tentatively TRBD2 (5 bases). Trimming removed 1 base from V and 3 bases from J, with 17 bases in between. The germline gives CDR1 GTSNPN, CDR2 SVGIG (reference sequence). The CDR3 spans 16 residues. The DNA for the CDR3 is TGTGCCTGGAGTGGGAGGAGAGGGCCTAAAACAGATACGCAGTATTTT. Residues: CAWSGRRGPKTDTQYF.

The V and J genes are TRBV24-1 and TRBJ1-3; tentatively, D is TRBD1 (5 bases). V lost 3 bases and J 2 bases, leaving 7 bases between the germline ends. The CDR3 has 14 residues. The germline V gene encodes CDR1 KGHDR and CDR2 SFDVKD. The CDR3 here is CATSDGGAGNTIYF. The CDR3 coding sequence is TGTGCCACCAGTGATGGAGGGGCTGGAAACACCATATATTTT.

V usage is TRBV6-2 or TRBV6-3 and J usage is TRBJ2-7; 7 bases agree with TRBD2. Germline V gene lookup returns CDR1 MNHEY and CDR2 SVGEGT. V lost 6 bases, J lost 2 bases, and 7 bases stayed unmatched. CDR3 length equals 14 residues. The DNA for the CDR3 is TGTGCCAGCAGCCTTTGGGAGGGAGCCTACGAGCAGTACGTC. It encodes CASSLWEGAYEQYV.

The V gene is TRBV18, the J gene TRBJ1-1; D might be TRBD1 (5 bases). From germline, CDR1 is KGHSH and CDR2 LQKENI. CDR3 length: 14 amino acids. V lost 2 bases, J lost 5 bases, and 12 bases lay in between. In DNA form, the CDR3 reads TGTGCCAGCTCACCAATTTTAGGGGATACTGAAGCTTTCTTT. Its translation: CASSPILGDTEAFF.